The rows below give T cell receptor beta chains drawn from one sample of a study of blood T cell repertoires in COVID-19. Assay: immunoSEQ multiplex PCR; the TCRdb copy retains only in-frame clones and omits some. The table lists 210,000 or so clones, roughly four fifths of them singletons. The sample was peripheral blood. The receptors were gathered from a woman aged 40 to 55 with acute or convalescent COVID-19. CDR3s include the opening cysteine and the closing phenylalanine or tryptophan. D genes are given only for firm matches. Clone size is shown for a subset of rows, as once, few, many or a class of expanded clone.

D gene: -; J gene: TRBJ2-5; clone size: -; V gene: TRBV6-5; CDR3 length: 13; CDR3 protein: CASRDPRAETQYF; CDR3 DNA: TGTGCCAGCAGGGATCCCAGGGCCGAGACCCAGTACTTC
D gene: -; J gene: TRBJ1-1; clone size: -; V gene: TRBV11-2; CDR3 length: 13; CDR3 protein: CASSLGVNTEAFF; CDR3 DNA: TGTGCCAGCAGCTTAGGCGTGAACACTGAAGCTTTCTTT
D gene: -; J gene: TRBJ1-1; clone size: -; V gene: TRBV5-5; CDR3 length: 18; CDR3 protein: CASTLPLVKTDYLVEAFF; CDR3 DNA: TGTGCCAGCACCCTTCCACTTGTGAAAACAGACTATCTGGTGGAAGCTTTCTTT
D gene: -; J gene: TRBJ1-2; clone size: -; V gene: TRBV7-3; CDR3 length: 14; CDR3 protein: CASSLTSIDYGYTF; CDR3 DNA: TGTGCCAGCAGCTTAACGAGTATCGACTATGGCTACACCTTC
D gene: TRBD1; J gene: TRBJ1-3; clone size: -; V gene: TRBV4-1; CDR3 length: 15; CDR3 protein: CASSQDQGAGNTIYF; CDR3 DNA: TGCGCCAGCAGCCAAGATCAGGGGGCTGGAAACACCATATATTTT
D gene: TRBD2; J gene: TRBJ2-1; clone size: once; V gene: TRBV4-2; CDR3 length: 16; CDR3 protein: CASSQDRASGWNEQFF; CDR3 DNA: TGTGCCAGCAGCCAAGATCGGGCTAGCGGGTGGAATGAGCAGTTCTTC
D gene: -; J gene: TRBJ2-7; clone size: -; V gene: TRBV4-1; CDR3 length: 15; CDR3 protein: CASSPLGGLTYEQYF; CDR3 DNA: TGCGCCAGCAGCCCTCTCGGGGGTCTGACCTACGAGCAGTACTTC
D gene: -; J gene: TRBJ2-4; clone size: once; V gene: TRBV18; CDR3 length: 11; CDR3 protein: CASSGENIQYF; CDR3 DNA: TGTGCCAGCTCGGGAGAAAACATTCAGTACTTC
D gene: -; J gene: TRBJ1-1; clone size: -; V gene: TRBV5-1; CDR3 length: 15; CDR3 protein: CASNLNPGVNTEAFF; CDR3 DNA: TGCGCCAGCAATCTTAACCCGGGGGTGAACACTGAAGCTTTCTTT
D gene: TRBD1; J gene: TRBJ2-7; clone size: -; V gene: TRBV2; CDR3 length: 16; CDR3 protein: CASSRSTGGGRYEQYF; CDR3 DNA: TGTGCCAGCAGCCGGAGTACAGGGGGCGGAAGATACGAGCAGTACTTC
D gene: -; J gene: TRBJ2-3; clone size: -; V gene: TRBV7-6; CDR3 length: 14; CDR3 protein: CASRGGPVQNTQYF; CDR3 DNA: TGTGCCAGCAGGGGGGGACCGGTTCAGAATACGCAGTATTTT
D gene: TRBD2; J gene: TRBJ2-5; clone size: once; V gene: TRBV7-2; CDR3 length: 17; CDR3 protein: CASSLTLLAGAGETQYF; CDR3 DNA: TGTGCCAGCAGCTTAACCCTACTAGCGGGAGCGGGAGAGACCCAGTACTTC
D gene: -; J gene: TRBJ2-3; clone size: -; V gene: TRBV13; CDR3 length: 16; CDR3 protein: CASSSGLATSTDTQYF; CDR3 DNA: TGTGCCAGCAGCTCGGGGCTAGCGACTAGCACAGATACGCAGTATTTT
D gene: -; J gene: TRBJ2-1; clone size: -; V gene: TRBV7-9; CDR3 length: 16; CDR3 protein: CASSLVRSGPYNEQFF; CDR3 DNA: TGTGCCAGCAGCTTAGTTCGTAGCGGACCCTACAATGAGCAGTTCTTC
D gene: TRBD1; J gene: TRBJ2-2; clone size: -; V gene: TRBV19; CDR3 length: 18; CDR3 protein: CASSIWTGGVLGTGELFF; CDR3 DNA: TGTGCCAGTAGTATTTGGACAGGGGGCGTCTTAGGTACCGGGGAGCTGTTTTTT
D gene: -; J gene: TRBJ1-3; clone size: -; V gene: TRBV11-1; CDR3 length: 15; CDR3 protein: CASSRGLNPGNTIYF; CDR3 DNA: TGTGCCAGCAGCCGCGGGTTGAATCCTGGAAACACCATATATTTT
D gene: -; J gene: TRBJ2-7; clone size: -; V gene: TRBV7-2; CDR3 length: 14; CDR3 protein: CASTSPLGGYEQYF; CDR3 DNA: TGTGCCAGCACCTCCCCGTTGGGGGGTTACGAGCAGTACTTC
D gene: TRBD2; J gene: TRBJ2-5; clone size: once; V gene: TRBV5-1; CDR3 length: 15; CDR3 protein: CASSFPAGGRETQYF; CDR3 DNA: TGCGCCAGCAGCTTTCCGGCGGGGGGAAGGGAGACCCAGTACTTC
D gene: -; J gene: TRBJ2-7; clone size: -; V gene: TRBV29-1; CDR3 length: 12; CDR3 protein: CSVIGQAYEQYF; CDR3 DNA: TGCAGCGTTATTGGACAAGCCTACGAGCAGTACTTC
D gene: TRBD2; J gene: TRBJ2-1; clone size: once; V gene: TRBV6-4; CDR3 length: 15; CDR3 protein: CASSDGGTSINEQFF; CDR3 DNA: TGTGCCAGCAGTGACGGGGGGACTAGCATCAATGAGCAGTTCTTC
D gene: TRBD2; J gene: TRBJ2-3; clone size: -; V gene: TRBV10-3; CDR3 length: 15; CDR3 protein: CAISEVGGGTDTQYF; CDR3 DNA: TGTGCCATCAGTGAGGTGGGGGGGGGCACAGATACGCAGTATTTT
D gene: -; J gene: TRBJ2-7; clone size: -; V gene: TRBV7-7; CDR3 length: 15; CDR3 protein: CASSLDHRGSHEQYF; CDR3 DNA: TGTGCCAGCAGCTTAGATCACCGGGGGAGCCACGAGCAGTACTTC
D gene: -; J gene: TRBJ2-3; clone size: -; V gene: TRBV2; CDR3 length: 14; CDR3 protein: CASSGLTVTDTQYF; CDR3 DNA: TGTGCCAGCAGCGGCTTGACTGTCACAGATACGCAGTATTTT
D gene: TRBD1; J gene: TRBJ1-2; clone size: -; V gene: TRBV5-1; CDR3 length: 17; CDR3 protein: CASSLAQKDRGLNGYTF; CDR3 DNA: TGCGCCAGCAGCTTGGCCCAGAAAGACAGGGGGCTAAACGGCTACACCTTC
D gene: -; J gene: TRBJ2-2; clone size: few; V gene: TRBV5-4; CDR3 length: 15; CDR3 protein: CASSLSGGNTGELFF; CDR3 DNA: TGTGCCAGCAGCTTGTCCGGGGGGAACACCGGGGAGCTGTTTTTT
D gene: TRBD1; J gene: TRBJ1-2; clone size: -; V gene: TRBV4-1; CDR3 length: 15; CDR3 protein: CASSQPGQGVSGYTF; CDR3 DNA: TGCGCCAGCAGCCAACCTGGACAGGGGGTCTCTGGCTACACCTTC
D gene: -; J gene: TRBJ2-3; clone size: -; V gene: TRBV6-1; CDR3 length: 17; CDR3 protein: CASSEPRGLGGTDTQYF; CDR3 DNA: TGTGCCAGCAGTGAACCGAGGGGGTTGGGGGGCACAGATACGCAGTATTTT
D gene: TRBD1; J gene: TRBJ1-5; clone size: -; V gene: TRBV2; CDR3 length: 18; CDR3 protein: CASSSGTGGYIGNQPQHF; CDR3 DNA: TGTGCCAGCAGTTCCGGGACAGGGGGTTACATTGGCAATCAGCCCCAGCATTTT
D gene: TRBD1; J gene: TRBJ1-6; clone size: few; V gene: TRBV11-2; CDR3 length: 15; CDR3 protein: CASSPRQGTNSPLHF; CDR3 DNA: TGTGCCAGCAGCCCGAGACAGGGAACAAATTCACCCCTCCACTTT
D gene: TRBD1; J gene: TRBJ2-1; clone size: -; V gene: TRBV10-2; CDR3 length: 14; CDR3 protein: CASTRQGASNEQFF; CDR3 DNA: TGCGCCAGTACCCGACAGGGGGCGAGCAATGAGCAGTTCTTC
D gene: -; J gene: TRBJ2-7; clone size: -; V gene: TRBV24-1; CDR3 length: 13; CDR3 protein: CATSDGASYEQYF; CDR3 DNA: TGTGCCACCAGTGATGGGGCGAGCTACGAGCAGTACTTC
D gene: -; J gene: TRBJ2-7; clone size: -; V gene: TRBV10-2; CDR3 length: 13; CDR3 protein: CASSESLSYEQYF; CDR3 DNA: TGCGCCAGCAGTGAGTCACTGTCCTACGAGCAGTACTTC
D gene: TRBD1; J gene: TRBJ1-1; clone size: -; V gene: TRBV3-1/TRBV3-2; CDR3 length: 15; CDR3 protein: CASSQYLGQGKEAFF; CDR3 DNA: TGTGCCAGCAGCCAATATCTGGGACAGGGTAAAGAGGCTTTCTTT
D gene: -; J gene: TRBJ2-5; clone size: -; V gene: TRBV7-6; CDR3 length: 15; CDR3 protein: CASSLAEARGETQYF; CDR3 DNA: TGTGCCAGCAGCTTAGCCGAGGCCAGGGGAGAGACCCAGTACTTC
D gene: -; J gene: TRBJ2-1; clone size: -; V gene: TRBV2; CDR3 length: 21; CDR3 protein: CASSEARRRAGGSSRYNEQFF; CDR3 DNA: TGTGCCAGCAGTGAAGCCCGTAGGAGGGCTGGGGGATCCTCCCGTTACAATGAGCAGTTCTTC
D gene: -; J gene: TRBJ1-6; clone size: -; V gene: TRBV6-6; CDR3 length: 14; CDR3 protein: CASSYAGGNSPLHF; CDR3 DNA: TGTGCCAGCAGTTACGCAGGCGGGAATTCACCCCTCCACTTT
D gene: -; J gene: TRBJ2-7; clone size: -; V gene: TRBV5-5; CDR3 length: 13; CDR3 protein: CASRPGLTYEQYF; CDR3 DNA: TGTGCCAGCAGGCCGGGATTAACATACGAGCAGTACTTC
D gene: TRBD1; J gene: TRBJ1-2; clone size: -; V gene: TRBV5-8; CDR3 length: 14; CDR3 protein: CASSLDRGFYGYTF; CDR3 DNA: TGTGCCAGCAGCTTGGACAGGGGATTCTATGGCTACACCTTC
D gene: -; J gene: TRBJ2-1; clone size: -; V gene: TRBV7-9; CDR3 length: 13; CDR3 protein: CASVSRSPNEQFF; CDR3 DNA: TGTGCCAGTGTATCCCGAAGCCCCAATGAGCAGTTCTTC
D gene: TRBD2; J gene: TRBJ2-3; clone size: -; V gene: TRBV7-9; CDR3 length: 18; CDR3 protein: CASSSLLRGLGGTDTQYF; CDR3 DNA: TGTGCCAGCAGCTCGCTCTTGCGGGGGTTGGGGGGGACAGATACGCAGTATTTT
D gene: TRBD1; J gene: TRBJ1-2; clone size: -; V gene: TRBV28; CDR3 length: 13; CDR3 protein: CASSLDRGYGYTF; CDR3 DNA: TGTGCCAGCAGTTTGGACAGGGGCTATGGCTACACCTTC
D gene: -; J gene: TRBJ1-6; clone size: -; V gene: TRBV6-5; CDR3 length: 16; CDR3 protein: CASSYSGWGGHSPLHF; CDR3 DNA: TGTGCCAGCAGTTACTCGGGGTGGGGAGGACATTCACCCCTCCACTTT
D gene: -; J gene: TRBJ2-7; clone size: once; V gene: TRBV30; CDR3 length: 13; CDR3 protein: CAWSVRGASEQYF; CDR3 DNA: TGTGCCTGGAGTGTACGTGGGGCGAGCGAGCAGTACTTC
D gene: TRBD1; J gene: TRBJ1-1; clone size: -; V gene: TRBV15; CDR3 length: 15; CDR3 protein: CATSNQDRAYTEAFF; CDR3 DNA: TGTGCCACCAGCAATCAAGACAGGGCCTACACTGAAGCTTTCTTT
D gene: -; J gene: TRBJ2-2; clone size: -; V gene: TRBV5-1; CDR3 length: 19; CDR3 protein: CASSLSSDPQSRNTGELFF; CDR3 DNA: TGCGCCAGCAGCTTGAGTAGCGACCCCCAAAGTAGGAACACCGGGGAGCTGTTTTTT
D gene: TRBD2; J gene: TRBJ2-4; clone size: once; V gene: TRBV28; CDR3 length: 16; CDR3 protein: CASSLAGGLSKNIQYF; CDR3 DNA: TGTGCCAGCAGTTTAGCGGGAGGGCTATCCAAAAACATTCAGTACTTC
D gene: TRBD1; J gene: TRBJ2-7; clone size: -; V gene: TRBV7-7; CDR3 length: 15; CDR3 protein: CASSPGQDSSYEQYF; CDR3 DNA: TGTGCCAGCAGCCCGGGACAGGATAGCTCCTACGAGCAGTACTTC
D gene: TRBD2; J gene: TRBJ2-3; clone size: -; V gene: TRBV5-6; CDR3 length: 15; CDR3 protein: CASSLRTSGGDTQYF; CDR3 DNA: TGTGCCAGCAGCTTGAGGACTAGCGGGGGAGATACGCAGTATTTT
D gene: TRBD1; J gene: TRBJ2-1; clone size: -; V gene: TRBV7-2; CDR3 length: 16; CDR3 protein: CASSDRERSSYNEQFF; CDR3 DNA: TGTGCCAGCAGCGACAGGGAAAGGAGCTCCTACAATGAGCAGTTCTTC
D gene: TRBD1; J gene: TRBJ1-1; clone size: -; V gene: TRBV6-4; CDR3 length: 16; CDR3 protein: CASSTGTGGMNTEAFF; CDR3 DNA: TGTGCCAGCAGTACCGGGACAGGGGGCATGAACACTGAAGCTTTCTTT
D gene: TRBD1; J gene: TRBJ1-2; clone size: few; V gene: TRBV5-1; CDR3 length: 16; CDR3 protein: CASSSGTGSSVVRYTF; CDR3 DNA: TGCGCCAGCAGCTCCGGGACAGGAAGCTCGGTGGTGCGCTACACCTTC
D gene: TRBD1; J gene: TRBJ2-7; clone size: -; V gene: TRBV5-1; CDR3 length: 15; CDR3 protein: CASSLKQGVFYEQYF; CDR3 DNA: TGCGCCAGCAGCTTGAAACAGGGGGTCTTCTACGAGCAGTACTTC
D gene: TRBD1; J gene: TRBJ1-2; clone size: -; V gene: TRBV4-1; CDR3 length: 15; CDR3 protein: CASSQDQGARYGYTF; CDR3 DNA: TGCGCCAGCAGCCAAGATCAGGGGGCGAGGTATGGCTACACCTTC
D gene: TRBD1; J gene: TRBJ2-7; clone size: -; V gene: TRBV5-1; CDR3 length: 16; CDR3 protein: CASSLGDRVSTYEQYF; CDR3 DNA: TGCGCCAGCAGCTTGGGGGACAGGGTTTCTACCTACGAGCAGTACTTC
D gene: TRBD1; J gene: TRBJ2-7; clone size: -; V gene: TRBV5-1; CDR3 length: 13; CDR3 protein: CASSSNRGAEQYF; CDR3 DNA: TGCGCCAGCAGCTCTAACAGGGGGGCGGAGCAGTACTTC
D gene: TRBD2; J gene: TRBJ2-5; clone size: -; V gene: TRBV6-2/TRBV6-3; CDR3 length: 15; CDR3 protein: CASSWGGPSRATQYF; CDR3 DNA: TGTGCCAGCAGTTGGGGGGGTCCCAGTAGGGCGACCCAGTACTTC
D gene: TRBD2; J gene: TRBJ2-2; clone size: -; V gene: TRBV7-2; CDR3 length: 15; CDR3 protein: CASTSGGAYTGELFF; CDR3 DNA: TGTGCCAGCACCTCGGGGGGGGCATACACCGGGGAGCTGTTTTTT
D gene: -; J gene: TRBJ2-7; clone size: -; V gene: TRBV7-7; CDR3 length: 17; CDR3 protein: CASSLLRQCGNSYEQYF; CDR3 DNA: TGTGCCAGCAGCTTACTCAGGCAATGTGGCAACTCCTACGAGCAGTACTTC
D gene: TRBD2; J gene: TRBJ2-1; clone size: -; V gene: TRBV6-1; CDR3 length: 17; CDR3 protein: CASSEHPPRAGRDEQFF; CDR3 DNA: TGTGCCAGCAGTGAACACCCCCCTAGGGCAGGGAGGGATGAGCAGTTCTTC